This TCR beta chain appears in the sequencing data of a study of technical replicates of blood from four donors. The CDR3 contains 16 residues. Germline assignment: CDR1 SGHAT and CDR2 FQNNGV. V was clipped by 0 bases and J by 4 bases; unmatched bases: 6. The repertoire was sequenced with immunoSEQ multiplex PCR; TCRdb's copy has only in-frame clones and lacks some. The repertoire holds more than 65,000 clones, with 91% as singletons. The gene calls are TRBV11-2 and TRBJ2-7, with 10 bases matching TRBD2. Sequencing input: T cells isolated from PBMCs. The receptor comes from a human donor in good health. CDR3 bases: TGTGCCAGCAGCTTAGATCCTAGCGGGAGTCCGTACGAGCAGTACTTC. Its protein is CASSLDPSGSPYEQYF.